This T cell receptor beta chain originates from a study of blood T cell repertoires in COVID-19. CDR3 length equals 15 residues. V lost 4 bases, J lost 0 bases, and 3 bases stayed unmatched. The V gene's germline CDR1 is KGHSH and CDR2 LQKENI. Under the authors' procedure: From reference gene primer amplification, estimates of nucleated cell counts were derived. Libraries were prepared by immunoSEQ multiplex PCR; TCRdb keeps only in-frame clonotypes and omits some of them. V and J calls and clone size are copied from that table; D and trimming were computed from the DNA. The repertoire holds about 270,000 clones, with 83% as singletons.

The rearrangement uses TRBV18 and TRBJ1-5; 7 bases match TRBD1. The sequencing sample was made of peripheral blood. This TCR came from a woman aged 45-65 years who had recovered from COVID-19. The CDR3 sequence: CASSQDRNSNQPQHF. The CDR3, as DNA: TGTGCCAGCTCACAGGACAGGAATAGCAATCAGCCCCAGCATTTT.